This TCR beta chain was obtained from a study of blood T cell repertoires in COVID-19. Assay used: immunoSEQ multiplex PCR; TCRdb lists only in-frame clones, some missing. The data hold 200,000 to 250,000 clones, with around 80% observed a single time. Living in 24 US areas, the participants were between roughly 18 and 90 years of age. The V gene's germline CDR1 is KGHSH and CDR2 LQKENI. V was shortened by 5 bases and J by 0 bases, with 7 bases between the two germline ends. The CDR3 loop spans 13 amino acids. The sample was PBMCs or T cells enriched from blood (not recorded which). The chain is built from TRBV18 and TRBJ1-2; no clear D. The sequence was collected from a man in his 60s who had recovered from COVID-19. In DNA, the CDR3 is TGTGCCAGCTCAGGAGAAGCTAACTATGGCTACACCTTC. It encodes CASSGEANYGYTF.